The 30 T cell receptor beta chains reported below all come from one sample, sequenced in a study of vaccination and CD4 T cells after COVID-19. An Oncomine TCR Beta short-read assay was used to sequence the DNA from cultured CD4+ T cells. TCRdb processed the PCR reads anew with MiXCR; each CDR3 protein has one entry. Of about 10,000 distinct CDR3 sequences listed, about 77% are singletons. The treatment denotes: roughly 10-day PBMC culture with coronavirus spike peptide pools or control peptides (ViraFEST assay). What these receptors recognize is not known. Source material: CD4+ T cells from blood, cultured in vitro. All receptors derive from a human donor who had recovered from COVID-19.

The CDR3 DNA reads as TGTGCCAGTAGTATTGGGGGGGTGTGGAATCAGCCCCAGCATTTT. Its protein product is CASSIGGVWNQPQHF. V and J are TRBV19 and TRBJ1-5; TRBD1 might be the D (5 bases). Trimming took 3 bases from V and 4 from J, leaving 13 bases between them. Germline assignment: CDR1 LNHDA and CDR2 SQIVND (reference sequence). The CDR3 is 15 amino acids.

This clonotype was observed once. The V and J genes are TRBV7-6 and TRBJ1-5; 8 nucleotides agree with TRBD1. Germline CDR1 reads SGHVS; CDR2 reads FNYEAQ. The CDR3 consists of 17 residues. Unmatched junction bases numbered 11, after V lost 4 bases and J lost 3 bases. The CDR3 region is CASSWHPGQDYNQPQHF. CDR3 coding DNA: TGTGCCAGCAGCTGGCATCCGGGACAGGACTACAATCAGCCCCAGCATTTT.

The chain carries TRBV20-1 and TRBJ2-3, with D unclear. The CDR3 consists of 10 residues. Trimming took 3 bases from V and 7 from J, leaving 5 bases between them. The germline gives CDR1 DFQATT, CDR2 SNEGSKA (reference sequence). The CDR3 reads CSASGNTQYF. The CDR3 nucleotides are TGCAGTGCTAGCGGTAATACGCAGTATTTT.

J is TRBJ1-2 and V is TRBV12-3 or TRBV12-4; no firm D call. V shed 11 bases and J shed 8 bases, with 21 bases lying between them. This CDR3 spans 13 amino acids. The CDR3 DNA reads as TGTGCCTGGACCCTGCGGGAGTCTAGGGGCTACACCTTC. Translated: CAWTLRESRGYTF.

The V call is TRBV20-1, the J call TRBJ2-7; 9 bases map to TRBD1. Germline loops: CDR1 DFQATT, CDR2 SNEGSKA (reference sequence). This CDR3 has 11 residues. Trimming at V came to 3 bases and at J to 13 bases, leaving 7 bases not matched to a gene. This chain's CDR3 is CSASPGTGSYF. CDR3 DNA sequence: TGCAGTGCTAGTCCCGGGACAGGGTCCTACTTC.

The V and J genes are TRBV7-2 and TRBJ2-5, with 7 bases that match TRBD1. With 3 bases clipped from V and 4 bases from J, the junction kept 8 bases outside the gene matches. The CDR3 has 15 residues. Germline-derived CDR1 and CDR2 are SGHTA and FQGNSA. The CDR3 reads CASSLGTDVRETQYF. The CDR3 DNA reads TGTGCCAGCAGCTTGGGGACAGACGTACGAGAGACCCAGTACTTC.

In its sample, this clonotype ranks as large (0.1 to 1%). J is TRBJ2-7 and V is TRBV7-2, with TRBD2 identical over 14 bases. The length of the CDR3 is 15 residues. The ends lost 4 bases at V and 4 bases at J; junction bases unmatched: 3. Germline values: CDR1 SGHTA, CDR2 FQGNSA. CDR3 sequence: CASSSRTSGRYEQYF. The CDR3 DNA sequence: TGTGCCAGCAGCTCGCGGACTAGCGGGAGGTACGAGCAGTACTTC.

This clonotype is labeled as large (0.1 to 1%). The chain combines TRBV24-1 with TRBJ1-5, with 10 bases aligning to TRBD1. Germline values: CDR1 KGHDR, CDR2 SFDVKD. After removal of 3 bases from V and 0 bases from J, the junction contained 4 bases not matched to a gene. CDR3 length equals 17 residues. DNA of the CDR3: TGTGCCACCAGTGATCCTAGACAGGGGGCTAGCAATCAGCCCCAGCATTTT. It codes for CATSDPRQGASNQPQHF.

CDR3 in amino acids: CASSIYRGGNTIYF. CDR3 nucleotides: TGTGCCAGCAGCATTTACAGGGGAGGAAACACCATATATTTT. The chain carries TRBV21-1 and TRBJ1-3; the D call TRBD1 from the table was never checked on the DNA. TRBV21-1 is flagged as a pseudogene. The CDR3 covers 14 residues.

V usage is TRBV19 and J usage is TRBJ1-5; D is perhaps TRBD1 (6 bases). Germline values: CDR1 LNHDA, CDR2 SQIVND (reference sequence). The CDR3 spans 15 residues. Trimming pared 10 bases from V and 0 bases from J, leaving 16 bases between. The DNA for the CDR3 is TGTGCCACCAACCAACAGGGTTTTAGCAATCAGCCCCAGCATTTT. This sequence encodes CATNQQGFSNQPQHF.

This chain links TRBV7-2 with TRBJ2-4, with a weak D call TRBD1 (5 bases). CDR1 is SGHTA and CDR2 is FQGNSA in the germline V gene. The V end lost 4 bases, the J end lost 0 bases, and 7 bases lay between the germline ends. This CDR3 region has 14 residues. The chain's CDR3 is CASSYTGAKNIQYF. DNA of the CDR3: TGTGCCAGCAGCTATACAGGAGCCAAAAACATTCAGTACTTC.

V gene TRBV6-5 combines with J gene TRBJ2-4; D gene ambiguous. Germline-derived CDR1 and CDR2 are MNHEY and SVGAGI. V dropped 2 bases and J dropped 9 bases, with 14 bases sitting between them. CDR3 length: 14 residues. As DNA, the CDR3 is TGTGCCAGCAGTTACGGGCAGCCAAGGAGCATTCAGTACTTC. This sequence encodes CASSYGQPRSIQYF.

The rearrangement joins TRBV19 to TRBJ1-1; D is ambiguous. The ends were cut back, 3 bases at V and 0 bases at J, with 8 bases in the middle. This CDR3 spans 14 amino acids. The germline V gene encodes CDR1 LNHDA and CDR2 SQIVND (reference sequence). Here the CDR3 reads CASSMNQLNTEAFF. Here the CDR3 DNA reads TGTGCCAGTAGTATGAATCAACTGAACACTGAAGCTTTCTTT.

The V gene is TRBV7-2, the J gene TRBJ2-5; D could derive from TRBD1 or TRBD2 (7 bases each). Germline-derived CDR1 and CDR2 are SGHTA and FQGNSA. The ends were cut back, 0 bases at V and 7 bases at J, with 12 bases in the middle. The length of the CDR3 is 14 residues. In DNA, the CDR3 is TGTGCCAGCAGCTTAGCCGCCAGGGGGGGGACCCAGTACTTC. It is translated as CASSLAARGGTQYF.

This clonotype was seen more than once but under ten times. The chain has TRBV20-1 and TRBJ2-2, with 8 bases identical to TRBD1. The CDR3 consists of 14 residues. Germline trimming cut 3 bases from V and 7 bases from J; bases unmatched to any gene: 7. Germline loops: CDR1 DFQATT, CDR2 SNEGSKA (reference sequence). The CDR3 region is CSASSSGGLGELFF. The CDR3 DNA is TGCAGTGCTAGTTCTTCAGGGGGCCTCGGGGAGCTGTTTTTT.

The V and J genes are TRBV21-1 and TRBJ1-5. TRBV21-1 is marked as a pseudogene. This CDR3 spans 12 amino acids. This CDR3 is CASSKGNQPQHF. The CDR3, as DNA: TGTGCCAGCAGCAAAGGCAATCAGCCCCAGCATTTT.

The chain links TRBV24-1 to TRBJ2-7; 9 bases align to TRBD2. The J segment lost 2 bases and the V segment lost 4 bases, leaving 5 bases of the junction unmatched. The germline V gene has CDR1 KGHDR and CDR2 SFDVKD. This CDR3 is 15 amino acids long. CDR3 bases: TGTGCCACCAGTGAAACTAGCGGGTTGACCTACGAGCAGTACTTC. It encodes CATSETSGLTYEQYF.

The chain combines TRBV24-1 with TRBJ2-5, with no clear D. CDR1 KGHDR and CDR2 SFDVKD come from the germline V gene. The CDR3 spans 15 residues. V was shortened by 6 bases and J by 5 bases, with 18 bases between the two germline ends. The CDR3 bases are TGTGCCACCAGTAGCACCTCAGTACCCGGGGAGACCCAGTACTTC. Translated: CATSSTSVPGETQYF.

This clonotype was seen once. J is TRBJ1-5 and V is TRBV19; no reliable D call. The V and J ends lost 4 bases and 0 bases respectively, with 10 bases between them. Germline V CDR1 and CDR2: LNHDA, SQIVND (reference sequence). This CDR3 has 15 amino acids. This chain's CDR3 is CASSTNGYSNQPQHF. Written as DNA, the CDR3 is TGTGCCAGTAGTACCAATGGCTATAGCAATCAGCCCCAGCATTTT.

The chain recombines TRBV15 with TRBJ2-3; TRBD2 aligns across 9 bases. CDR1 and CDR2 (germline): LNHNV, YYDKDF (reference sequence). Trimming took 1 base from V and 4 from J; bases not matched to a gene: 3. This CDR3 comprises 15 residues. DNA for the CDR3: TGTGCCACCAGCAGAGCTAGCGGGATCTCAGATACGCAGTATTTT. As protein: CATSRASGISDTQYF.

The chain recombines TRBV30 with TRBJ1-5, with D maybe TRBD1 (5 bases). Trimming removed 4 bases from V and 3 bases from J, with 19 bases in between. In germline, CDR1 is GTSNPN, CDR2 SVGIG (reference sequence). This CDR3 comprises 16 residues. The CDR3 DNA is TGTGCCTGGACCCCCTCGGCAGGGAGGGTCAATCAGCCCCAGCATTTT. It encodes CAWTPSAGRVNQPQHF.

This clonotype ranks as medium-sized. V is TRBV2 and J is TRBJ2-7; D uncertain. V lost 0 bases to trimming and J lost 3 bases, with 0 bases between them. The germline V gene encodes CDR1 SNHLY and CDR2 FYNNEI. The CDR3 extends over 11 amino acids. The CDR3 protein is CASSEAYEQYF. In nucleotides, the CDR3 is TGTGCCAGCAGTGAAGCCTACGAGCAGTACTTC.

This clonotype has more than one count but fewer than ten. The chain employs TRBV20-1 and TRBJ2-1; 8 bases agree with TRBD2. CDR1 and CDR2 from the germline V gene are DFQATT and SNEGSKA (reference sequence). Germline trimming cut 5 bases from V and 4 bases from J; bases unmatched to any gene: 10. The CDR3 has 15 amino acids. The DNA of the CDR3 is TGCAGTGCTGCAGGTGGCGTAGCGGGGTACAATGAGCAGTTCTTC. Translating it yields CSAAGGVAGYNEQFF.

The chain joins TRBV20-1 to TRBJ1-2; tentative D call: TRBD1 (5 bases). V dropped 5 bases and J dropped 4 bases, with 8 bases sitting between them. CDR3 length: 11 amino acids. Germline V gives CDR1 DFQATT, CDR2 SNEGSKA (reference sequence). CDR3 residues: CSAPGLYGYTF. The CDR3 nucleotides are TGCAGTGCTCCGGGACTCTATGGCTACACCTTC.

The V gene is TRBV6-2 or TRBV6-3, the J gene TRBJ1-5, with a tentative D call TRBD1 (6 bases). Trimming stripped 2 bases from V and 6 bases from J, with 14 bases between. The germline CDR1 and CDR2 sequences are MNHEY and SVGEGT. The CDR3 covers 15 residues. The DNA of the CDR3 is TGTGCCAGCAGTTACGGTCAGGGGATCGGTCAGCCCCAGCATTTT. As protein: CASSYGQGIGQPQHF.

About this clonotype: An end of the junction does not agree with germline; a read error may underlie this. This chain links TRBV2 with TRBJ1-5; tentatively, D is TRBD1 (5 bases). The CDR3 spans 13 residues. The germline V gene has CDR1 SNHLY and CDR2 FYNNEI. As DNA, the CDR3 is TGTGCCAGCAGACCCGACAGCATTCAGCCCCAGCATTTT. This encodes CASRPDSIQPQHF.

The table lists this clonotype with a few counts. The chain recombines TRBV15 with TRBJ1-1; no definite D call. The V gene's germline CDR1 is LNHNV and CDR2 YYDKDF (reference sequence). This CDR3 region has 15 residues. Trimming removed 2 bases at V and 0 bases at J, with 10 bases between. CDR3 nucleotides: TGTGCCACCAGCAGATTGACGGCCATGAACACTGAAGCTTTCTTT. Encoded protein: CATSRLTAMNTEAFF.

This clonotype qualifies as medium-sized. V usage is TRBV28 and J usage is TRBJ1-1; D gene ambiguous. In germline, CDR1 is MDHEN, CDR2 SYDVKM. The CDR3 is 12 residues long. V lost 7 bases to trimming and J lost 6 bases, with 12 bases between them. The DNA of the CDR3 is TGTGCCAGCACCGGGAATATAGCTGAAGCTTTCTTT. It encodes CASTGNIAEAFF.

The chain links TRBV7-9 to TRBJ2-1, with 14 bases aligning to TRBD2. With V trimmed by 6 bases and J by 5 bases, 15 bases remained unmatched. The V gene's germline CDR1 is SEHNR and CDR2 FQNEAQ (reference sequence). The CDR3 has 19 residues. CDR3: CASSLAPGTSGRTNNEQFF. DNA of the CDR3: TGTGCCAGCAGTCTAGCTCCTGGGACTAGCGGGAGAACAAACAATGAGCAGTTCTTC.

This chain links TRBV24-1 with TRBJ1-1, with D uncertain. V was clipped by 9 bases and J by 0 bases, with 13 bases between them. This CDR3 has 14 amino acids. The germline gives CDR1 KGHDR, CDR2 SFDVKD. DNA of the CDR3: TGTGCCACCCAAGGACCGGGTTTGAACACTGAAGCTTTCTTT. Residues: CATQGPGLNTEAFF.